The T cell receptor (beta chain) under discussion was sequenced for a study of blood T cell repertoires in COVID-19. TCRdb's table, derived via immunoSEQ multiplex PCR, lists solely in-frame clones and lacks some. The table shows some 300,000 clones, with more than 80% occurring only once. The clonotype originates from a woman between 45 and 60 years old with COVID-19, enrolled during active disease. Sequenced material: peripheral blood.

The CDR3 nucleotides are TGTGCCAGTAGTATAAGGCTAGCTGCTTCCTACAATGAGCAGTTCTTC. This encodes CASSIRLAASYNEQFF. The chain recombines TRBV19 with TRBJ2-1; possibly TRBD2 for D (5 bases). CDR1 and CDR2 (germline): LNHDA, SQIVND (reference sequence). This CDR3 has 16 residues. Trimming pared 2 bases from V and 1 base from J, leaving 12 bases between.